Below, 13 T cell receptor beta chains from the same sample are listed, as sequenced in a study of cytotoxic CD8 clonotypes in ibrutinib-treated CLL. Sequenced by immunoSEQ multiplex PCR; TCRdb stores in-frame clones only, minus some. The sample includes about 140,000 clones, around three quarters seen only once; the top ten take around 30%. The sequenced sample was PBMCs, obtained after 12 months of ibrutinib treatment. These receptor sequences come from a human donor with chronic lymphocytic leukemia.

This chain connects TRBV11-2 to TRBJ2-7; D is ambiguous. Germline V gene data show CDR1 as SGHAT and CDR2 as FQNNGV. Deletions cut 5 bases from V and 0 bases from J, with 5 bases between. This CDR3 contains 12 residues. The CDR3 nucleotides are TGTGCCAGCAGCCGAAACTCCTACGAGCAGTACTTC. This encodes CASSRNSYEQYF.

In this sample, this clone turned up a few times. J is TRBJ2-7 and V is TRBV5-4; possible D gene TRBD2, 6 bases. The germline CDR1 and CDR2 sequences are SGHNT and YYREEE (reference sequence). CDR3 size: 14 residues. The V end was cut by 3 bases, the J end by 5 bases, with 15 bases between. The CDR3 DNA reads TGTGCCAGCAGCTCCTTCGGAGGGTCCAACGAGCAGTACTTC. This gives the protein CASSSFGGSNEQYF.

The rearrangement links TRBV10-3 to TRBJ2-3, with D unclear. V was shortened by 4 bases and J by 2 bases, with 4 bases between the two germline ends. The CDR3 is 12 amino acids. The germline CDR1 and CDR2 sequences are ENHRY and SYGVKD. Here the CDR3 reads CAISATTDTQYF. The CDR3 nucleotides are TGTGCCATCAGTGCGACCACAGATACGCAGTATTTT.

The V and J genes are TRBV13 and TRBJ2-2; 7 nucleotides match TRBD1. Germline CDR1 and CDR2: PRHDT and FYEKMQ (reference sequence). This CDR3 has 14 amino acids. With 3 bases clipped from V and 6 bases from J, the junction kept 4 bases outside the gene matches. The CDR3 loop reads CASSLEGGAGELFF. CDR3 sequence (DNA): TGTGCCAGCAGCTTGGAAGGGGGCGCCGGGGAGCTGTTTTTT.

This clone was picked up one time. The chain couples TRBV28 to TRBJ2-5, with 8 bases lining up with TRBD1. V lost 6 bases and J lost 5; bases outside the gene matches: 14. This CDR3 contains 16 residues. In germline, CDR1 is MDHEN, CDR2 SYDVKM. CDR3 region: CASSTIDRGRRETQYF. In nucleotides, the CDR3 is TGTGCCAGCAGCACCATTGACAGGGGACGTCGCGAGACCCAGTACTTC.

V usage is TRBV7-8 and J usage is TRBJ2-7, with 12 nucleotides matching TRBD2. The CDR3 runs to 17 residues. Per the germline V gene, CDR1 is SGHVS and CDR2 is FQNEAQ. J was trimmed by 3 bases and V by 2 bases; bases with no gene match: 8. DNA of the CDR3: TGTGCCAGCAGCTTATTCATCAGGACTAGCGGGGTCTACGAGCAGTACTTC. Its translation is CASSLFIRTSGVYEQYF.

The V gene is TRBV9, the J gene TRBJ2-5; weak D call: TRBD2 (7 bases). Looked up from germline, CDR1 is SGDLS and CDR2 is YYNGEE. V was shortened by 5 bases and J by 1 base, with 15 bases between the two germline ends. This CDR3 contains 15 residues. The CDR3 sequence is CASSAGRGFQETQYF. The CDR3 bases are TGTGCCAGCAGTGCGGGGAGGGGGTTCCAAGAGACCCAGTACTTC.

A few counts support this clone. J is TRBJ1-1 and V is TRBV30; D call uncertain. The germline gives CDR1 GTSNPN, CDR2 SVGIG (reference sequence). Between the trimmed V and J ends, which lost 1 base and 2 bases, there was a span of 11 bases. CDR3 length equals 14 residues. The CDR3 region is CAWSAPDGNTEAFF. The CDR3 coding sequence is TGTGCCTGGAGTGCACCGGACGGCAACACTGAAGCTTTCTTT.

The chain uses TRBV6-4 and TRBJ1-1; D is uncertain. Trimming took 6 bases from V and 0 from J, leaving 11 bases between them. The CDR3 has 14 residues. Germline V CDR1 and CDR2: MRHNA, SNTAGT. As DNA, the CDR3 is TGTGCCAGCAGCCCCCAGCACATGAACACTGAAGCTTTCTTT. Protein product: CASSPQHMNTEAFF.

The V call is TRBV18, the J call TRBJ1-1, with a tentative D call TRBD1 (6 bases). The CDR3 runs to 13 residues. From germline, CDR1 is KGHSH and CDR2 LQKENI. Between the trimmed V and J ends, which lost 3 bases and 8 bases, there was a span of 13 bases. The CDR3: CASSPQDRLEAFF. CDR3 in DNA: TGTGCCAGCTCACCGCAAGACAGGTTAGAAGCTTTCTTT.

J is TRBJ2-7 and V is TRBV19; perhaps D is TRBD1 or TRBD2 (5 bases each). The CDR3 contains 15 residues. Germline V gene sequence: CDR1 LNHDA, CDR2 SQIVND (reference sequence). Trimming took off 2 bases at V and 3 bases at J, with 14 bases between the two ends. Here the CDR3 reads CASSIRGDGYYEQYF. CDR3 DNA: TGTGCCAGTAGTATAAGAGGGGACGGTTACTACGAGCAGTACTTC.

This chain connects TRBV7-8 to TRBJ1-5, with no clear D. CDR3 length: 15 residues. Germline assignment: CDR1 SGHVS and CDR2 FQNEAQ. Trimming stripped 2 bases from V and 1 base from J, with 9 bases between. In DNA form, the CDR3 reads TGTGCCAGCAGCTTACAATCCGGAAGCAATCAGCCCCAGCATTTT. Encoded protein: CASSLQSGSNQPQHF.

V and J are TRBV11-2 and TRBJ1-1; tentative D call: TRBD1 (5 bases). There are 13 residues in the CDR3. Trimming stripped 5 bases from V and 3 bases from J, with 10 bases between. Germline CDR1 SGHAT, CDR2 FQNNGV. CDR3 amino acids: CASSPQGDTEAFF. The CDR3, as DNA: TGTGCCAGCAGCCCTCAGGGAGACACTGAAGCTTTCTTT.